The 30 T cell receptor beta chains presented below share a single source sample, sequenced in a study of CD8+ T cells in alopecia areata. After isolation, RNA underwent reverse transcription to generate cDNA as the sequencing template. The data were produced by immunoSEQ multiplex PCR, yet TCRdb's version contains in-frame clones alone and is incomplete. Of 70,000 to 95,000 clones in the sample, roughly 51% were seen once. The sample was NKG2D-high CD8+ T cells sorted from blood. These receptors were collected from a human donor with alopecia areata.

CDR3 region: CASSKRREIADTQYF. The CDR3 DNA sequence: TGTGCCAGCAGTAAGAGGCGGGAGATCGCAGATACGCAGTATTTT. The chain joins TRBV27 to TRBJ2-3; 7 positions match TRBD2. Germline CDR1 and CDR2: MNHEY and SMNVEV (reference sequence). Trimming at V came to 5 bases and at J to 4 bases, leaving 9 bases not matched to a gene. The CDR3 totals 15 residues.

The rearrangement joins TRBV5-1 to TRBJ2-5; 9 nucleotides align to TRBD1. After removal of 4 bases from V and 5 bases from J, the junction contained 9 bases not matched to a gene. Germline V gene data show CDR1 as SGHRS and CDR2 as YFSETQ. CDR3 size: 15 residues. In nucleotides, the CDR3 is TGCGCCAGCAGCGAAAGGGGGGACAGGGCGGAGACCCAGTACTTC. Amino acid sequence: CASSERGDRAETQYF.

This chain uses TRBV4-1 with TRBJ2-7; perhaps TRBD1 as D (5 bases). The germline V and J ends were trimmed by 2 bases and 9 bases, with 17 bases remaining between them. This CDR3 comprises 14 residues. CDR1 and CDR2 from the germline V gene are MGHRA and YSYEKL. CDR3 nucleotides: TGCGCCAGCAGCCAAACGCAGGGTTCAGATTGGCAGTACTTC. This sequence encodes CASSQTQGSDWQYF.

The chain combines TRBV9 with TRBJ2-5, with unresolved D. Germline lookup yields CDR1 SGDLS and CDR2 YYNGEE. The CDR3 is 15 amino acids. Trimming removed 0 bases from V and 5 bases from J, with 14 bases in between. The CDR3, as DNA: TGTGCCAGCAGCGTAGATCCAGCCGGGTATGAGACCCAGTACTTC. This sequence encodes CASSVDPAGYETQYF.

V and J are TRBV6-5 and TRBJ1-2, with D unresolved. From germline, CDR1 is MNHEY and CDR2 SVGAGI. The CDR3 runs 13 residues. V was pared by 3 bases and J by 6 bases, with 11 bases between. CDR3 protein: CASSYSNRDGYTF. The CDR3, as DNA: TGTGCCAGCAGTTATTCGAATCGGGATGGCTACACCTTC.

This clone has more than one count but fewer than ten. V and J are TRBV28 and TRBJ2-1; unclear D gene. Trimming stripped 6 bases from V and 5 bases from J, with 17 bases between. The CDR3 runs 15 residues. The germline V gene has CDR1 MDHEN and CDR2 SYDVKM. The DNA for the CDR3 is TGTGCCAGCAGCTCCCCAGGAAACAGTCACAATGAGCAGTTCTTC. Encoded protein: CASSSPGNSHNEQFF.

V and J are TRBV29-1 and TRBJ2-3; 7 nucleotides align to TRBD1. The CDR3 is made up of 18 amino acids. Trimming at V came to 5 bases and at J to 1 base, leaving 18 bases not matched to a gene. Germline CDR1 SQVTM, CDR2 ANQGSEA. The CDR3 nucleotides read TGCAGCGTTCTTCCGGGACAGCGTTCATCTGCGGGCACAGATACGCAGTATTTT. It specifies CSVLPGQRSSAGTDTQYF.

The rearrangement links TRBV23-1 to TRBJ2-1; D perhaps matches TRBD1 (5 bases). TRBV23-1 is marked as an open reading frame, function uncertain. The CDR3 runs to 15 residues. Deletions cut 5 bases from V and 8 bases from J, with 19 bases between. The CDR3 here is CASSSTEADRDEQFF. The CDR3 DNA is TGCGCCAGCAGTTCGACAGAAGCTGATAGGGATGAGCAGTTCTTC.

In its sample, this clone was seen once. The rearrangement links TRBV6-5 to TRBJ2-7; a weak D match, TRBD1 (5 bases). V gave up 6 bases and J gave up 6 bases, with 12 bases separating them. The CDR3 has 12 amino acids. CDR1 MNHEY and CDR2 SVGAGI come from the germline V gene. This chain's CDR3 is CASSPTGGEQYF. Written as DNA, the CDR3 is TGTGCCAGCAGCCCTACAGGCGGCGAGCAGTACTTC.

This clone was found a few times. The chain has TRBV29-1 and TRBJ2-5, with TRBD2 as a possible D gene (6 bases). The J call may be incorrect, as the DNA end agrees better with TRBJ2-7. The length of the CDR3 is 14 residues. CDR1 is SQVTM, CDR2 ANQGSEA, per germline. CDR3 sequence reads: CSVEDRGSHYEQYF. CDR3 nucleotides: TGCAGCGTTGAAGATCGGGGGTCCCACTACGAGCAGTACTTC.

The V and J genes are TRBV27 and TRBJ2-7; unclear D gene. The V gene lost 6 bases and the J gene lost 2 bases, with 14 bases spanning the gap. The CDR3 runs 14 residues. CDR1 and CDR2 (germline): MNHEY, SMNVEV (reference sequence). CDR3: CASSVSVTPYEQYF. CDR3 in DNA: TGTGCCAGCAGCGTATCGGTGACACCCTACGAGCAGTACTTC.

The chain joins TRBV5-1 to TRBJ2-3, with D unclear. The CDR3 extends over 14 amino acids. The ends were cut back, 4 bases at V and 4 bases at J, with 13 bases in the middle. Germline V gene lookup returns CDR1 SGHRS and CDR2 YFSETQ. The CDR3 DNA reads as TGCGCCAGCAGCCTCTACCGAGGAGCAGATACGCAGTATTTT. Translated, it gives CASSLYRGADTQYF.

V and J are TRBV6-9 and TRBJ2-5, with D perhaps matching TRBD1 or TRBD2 (5 bases each). With 6 bases removed from V and 5 bases from J, the gap between germline ends came to 22 bases. Germline assignment: CDR1 MNHGY and CDR2 SVAAGI. This CDR3 contains 16 residues. The CDR3 reads CASSYPGTLNVETQYF. In DNA form, the CDR3 reads TGTGCCAGCAGCTACCCTGGGACCCTTAACGTGGAGACCCAGTACTTC.

The V and J genes are TRBV27 and TRBJ2-2; D is undetermined. CDR1 and CDR2 (germline): MNHEY, SMNVEV (reference sequence). V was shortened by 0 bases and J by 8 bases, with 4 bases between the two germline ends. The CDR3 loop spans 12 amino acids. CDR3 nucleotide sequence: TGTGCCAGCAGTTTATCCCCAGGGGAGCTGTTTTTT. Its protein product is CASSLSPGELFF.

This clone was seen only a few times. This chain connects TRBV29-1 to TRBJ2-5; D not resolved. Trimming stripped 7 bases from V and 7 bases from J, with 10 bases between. Germline-derived CDR1 and CDR2 are SQVTM and ANQGSEA. The CDR3 spans 10 residues. The CDR3 sequence is CSAMAGTQYF. Here the CDR3 DNA reads TGCAGCGCTATGGCCGGGACCCAGTACTTC.

This clone was counted only a few times. This chain links TRBV29-1 with TRBJ2-7; possible D gene TRBD2, 5 bases. V shed 4 bases and J shed 7 bases, with 8 bases lying between them. The germline CDR1 and CDR2 sequences are SQVTM and ANQGSEA. The CDR3 is made up of 10 amino acids. CDR3: CSVGSGEQYF. CDR3 nucleotides: TGCAGCGTTGGTTCGGGGGAGCAGTACTTC.

The genes are TRBV5-6 and TRBJ2-3; D ambiguous. The germline V and J ends were trimmed by 1 base and 7 bases, with 7 bases remaining between them. This CDR3 is built from 12 residues. Germline V lookup: CDR1 SGHDT, CDR2 YYEEEE. CDR3 residues: CASSLNPNTQYF. The CDR3 bases are TGTGCCAGCAGCTTGAACCCAAATACGCAGTATTTT.

The rearrangement uses TRBV7-9 and TRBJ2-6; D remains unclear. The V and J ends lost 1 base and 0 bases respectively, with 7 bases between them. CDR3 length: 16 residues. CDR1 is SEHNR, CDR2 FQNEAQ, per germline (reference sequence). CDR3 coding DNA: TGTGCCAGCAGCTTAGTTGTGAGCTCTGGGGCCAACGTCCTGACTTTC. This encodes CASSLVVSSGANVLTF.

The chain uses TRBV7-9 and TRBJ2-1, with a weak D call TRBD2 (6 bases). Germline lookup yields CDR1 SEHNR and CDR2 FQNEAQ (reference sequence). V dropped 1 base and J dropped 5 bases, with 6 bases sitting between them. The CDR3 consists of 13 residues. DNA for the CDR3: TGTGCCAGCAGCTTAGGGACTAACAATGAGCAGTTCTTC. It encodes CASSLGTNNEQFF. The full variable domain, with the rest looked up from reference TRBV7-9 and TRBJ2-1, is DTGVSQNPRHKITKRGQNVTFRCDPISEHNRLYWYRQTLGQGPEFLTYFQNEAQLEKSRLLSDRFSAERPKGSFSTLEIQRTEQGDSAMYLCASSLGTNNEQFFGPGTRLTVL.

This chain links TRBV11-2 with TRBJ1-2, with D perhaps TRBD1 (6 bases). From germline, CDR1 is SGHAT and CDR2 FQNNGV. The CDR3 contains 15 residues. Trimming cost V 1 base and J 3 bases, with 12 bases left between them. The CDR3 reads CASSLGRGLDYGYTF. As DNA, the CDR3 is TGTGCCAGCAGCTTAGGCAGGGGTTTGGACTATGGCTACACCTTC.

This clone was recorded a few times. The chain joins TRBV11-2 to TRBJ2-5, with 9 positions matching TRBD2. The junction had 10 bases not matched to a gene; V was cut back by 4 bases and J by 7 bases. Germline loops: CDR1 SGHAT, CDR2 FQNNGV. This CDR3 has 15 residues. CDR3 coding DNA: TGTGCCAGCAGCTCAAGTAGCGGGGGCCAAAGGACCCAGTACTTC. It specifies CASSSSSGGQRTQYF.

For the CDR3, the DNA is TGTGCCAGCAGTTACTCGTTCGGAGAGAACAATGAGCAGTTCTTC. Translating gives CASSYSFGENNEQFF. The genes are TRBV6-5 and TRBJ2-1; D is uncertain. Trimming took off 0 bases at V and 5 bases at J, with 11 bases between the two ends. The CDR3 loop spans 15 amino acids. Germline CDR1 reads MNHEY; CDR2 reads SVGAGI.

The chain combines TRBV29-1 with TRBJ1-4; D unresolved. The CDR3 runs 12 residues. Germline assignment: CDR1 SQVTM and CDR2 ANQGSEA. The CDR3 bases are TGCAGTGTAACCCTTTTTGGGGAAAAACTGTTTTTT. Protein: CSVTLFGEKLFF.

About this clone: Other DNA sequences of this sample code for an identical CDR3. The chain joins TRBV29-1 to TRBJ1-5; no clear D. The CDR3 spans 14 residues. The germline V and J ends were trimmed by 6 bases and 0 bases, with 12 bases remaining between them. CDR1 is SQVTM and CDR2 is ANQGSEA in the germline V gene. The CDR3 is CSVGSGYSNQPQHF. CDR3 in DNA: TGCAGCGTCGGATCCGGATATAGCAATCAGCCCCAGCATTTT.

The V and J genes are TRBV9 and TRBJ2-1, with 8 positions matching TRBD1. CDR1 is SGDLS, CDR2 YYNGEE, per germline. Trimming took 3 bases from V and 1 from J; bases not matched to a gene: 0. The CDR3 length is 14 residues. This CDR3 reads CASSGQGSYNEQFF. CDR3 DNA sequence: TGTGCCAGCAGCGGACAGGGGTCCTACAATGAGCAGTTCTTC.

This chain uses TRBV5-1 with TRBJ2-1; tentative D call: TRBD2 (6 bases). CDR3 size: 18 residues. Trimming took 2 bases from V and 8 from J, leaving 26 bases between them. Per the germline V gene, CDR1 is SGHRS and CDR2 is YFSETQ. CDR3 residues: CASSLFSPGSLASHEQFF. The CDR3 coding sequence is TGCGCCAGCAGCTTATTTTCGCCTGGGTCCCTAGCGTCCCATGAGCAGTTCTTC.

The chain joins TRBV19 to TRBJ1-1, with TRBD1 identical over 9 bases. The CDR3 totals 12 residues. Per germline, CDR1 LNHDA and CDR2 SQIVND (reference sequence). CDR3 protein: CASRTGVNEAFF. DNA for the CDR3: TGTGCAAGCAGGACAGGGGTAAATGAAGCTTTCTTT.

This chain uses TRBV28 with TRBJ2-5; TRBD1 matches at 9 bases. Germline trimming cut 7 bases from V and 5 bases from J; bases unmatched to any gene: 11. CDR1 MDHEN and CDR2 SYDVKM come from the germline V gene. The CDR3 is 15 residues long. The CDR3 DNA sequence: TGTGCCAGCACTGGCCAGGACAGGGGAGTGGAGACCCAGTACTTC. This encodes CASTGQDRGVETQYF.

V is TRBV6-6 and J is TRBJ1-5; D not resolved. Germline CDR1 is MNHNY and CDR2 is SVGAGI (reference sequence). V was clipped by 2 bases and J by 4 bases, with 3 bases between them. The CDR3 totals 12 residues. CDR3 residues: CASSYENQPQHF. The CDR3 DNA follows: TGTGCCAGCAGTTACGAAAATCAGCCCCAGCATTTT.

The chain is built from TRBV29-1 and TRBJ2-7, with a tentative D call TRBD2 (6 bases). The germline gives CDR1 SQVTM, CDR2 ANQGSEA. V dropped 4 bases and J dropped 2 bases, with 12 bases sitting between them. This CDR3 is built from 13 residues. Here the CDR3 reads CSVAKGGTYEQYF. The CDR3 bases are TGCAGCGTTGCTAAGGGAGGAACCTACGAGCAGTACTTC.